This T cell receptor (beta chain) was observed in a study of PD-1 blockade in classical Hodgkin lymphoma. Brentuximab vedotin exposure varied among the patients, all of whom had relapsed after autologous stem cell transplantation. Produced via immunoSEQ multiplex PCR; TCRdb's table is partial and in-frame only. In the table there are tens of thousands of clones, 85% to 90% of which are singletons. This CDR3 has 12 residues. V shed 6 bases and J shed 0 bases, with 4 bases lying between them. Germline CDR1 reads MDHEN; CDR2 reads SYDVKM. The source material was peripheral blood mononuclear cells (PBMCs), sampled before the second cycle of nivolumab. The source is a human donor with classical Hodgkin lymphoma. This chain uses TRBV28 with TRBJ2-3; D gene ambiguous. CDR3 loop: CASRSSTDTQYF. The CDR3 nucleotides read TGTGCCAGCAGATCTAGCACAGATACGCAGTATTTT.